What follows are 5 T cell receptor beta chains derived from one specimen sequenced in a study of type 1 regulatory T cells. TCRdb re-called the reads through MiXCR, storing one row per CDR3 protein. The repertoire holds some 90,000 distinct CDR3 sequences, with about 28% as singletons. Sequenced material: CD4+ T cells, either the whole sample or a sorted fraction (not recorded which). Every receptor here comes from a human donor in good health.

The gene calls are TRBV3-1 and TRBJ1-2; TRBD1 might be the D (6 bases). There are 15 residues in the CDR3. The V gene's germline CDR1 is LGHDT and CDR2 YNNKEL (reference sequence). The V and J ends lost 1 base and 4 bases respectively, with 13 bases between them. The CDR3 is CASSQGTAFFYGYTF. CDR3 sequence (DNA): TGTGCCAGCAGCCAAGGGACAGCCTTTTTCTATGGCTACACCTTC.

The V call is TRBV5-1, the J call TRBJ2-1; the D is unclear. CDR1 is SGHRS, CDR2 YFSETQ, per germline. The CDR3 extends over 12 amino acids. Trimming cost V 1 base and J 9 bases, with 8 bases left between them. DNA of the CDR3: TGCGCCAGCAGCTTGACGCAGGTTGAGCAGTTCTTC. Protein sequence: CASSLTQVEQFF.

The rearrangement links TRBV19 to TRBJ2-2; D is uncertain. V was pared by 1 base and J by 3 bases, with 6 bases between. CDR1 and CDR2 from the germline V gene are LNHDA and SQIVND (reference sequence). The CDR3 has 14 amino acids. The CDR3 DNA reads as TGTGCCAGTAGTATAGGACCATACACCGGGGAGCTGTTTTTT. Its protein is CASSIGPYTGELFF.

The table lists this clonotype with a few counts. This chain joins TRBV5-1 and TRBJ2-2; weak D call: TRBD1 (5 bases). Looked up from germline, CDR1 is SGHRS and CDR2 is YFSETQ. CDR3 length equals 15 residues. Between the trimmed V and J ends, which lost 0 bases and 0 bases, there was a span of 6 bases. CDR3 sequence: CASSLGRANTGELFF. CDR3 sequence (DNA): TGCGCCAGCAGCTTGGGCAGGGCGAACACCGGGGAGCTGTTTTTT.

The chain uses TRBV5-1 and TRBJ2-7, with D possibly being TRBD2 (6 bases). Trimming shortened V by 2 bases and J by 4 bases, and 10 bases separated the two germline ends. This CDR3 spans 13 amino acids. Germline V gene sequence: CDR1 SGHRS, CDR2 YFSETQ. Here the CDR3 reads CASSLSEGYEQYF. Written as DNA, the CDR3 is TGCGCCAGCAGCTTATCGGAGGGTTACGAGCAGTACTTC.